This T cell receptor (beta chain) was captured by sequencing in a study of blood T cell repertoires in COVID-19. Across the study: Specimens from acute and convalescent COVID-19 originated in the United States, Italy and Spain. The analysed material was cDNA or gDNA that came from T cells, B-cell-depleted T cells, or PBMCs.

V was clipped by 2 bases and J by 5 bases; unmatched bases: 2. CDR3 length: 14 residues. Per the germline V gene, CDR1 is LGHDT and CDR2 is YNNKEL (reference sequence). Generated by immunoSEQ multiplex PCR, the TCRdb table keeps only in-frame clones and is missing some. The repertoire consists of about 360,000 clones, with 65% to 90% occurring once and the leading ten covering 7.1%. The chain links TRBV3-1 (or the pseudogene TRBV3-2) to TRBJ2-1; the match to TRBD1 covers 8 bases. Sequencing was performed on peripheral blood. The sequence derives from a woman between 55 and 75 years old with COVID-19, enrolled during active disease. Here the CDR3 reads CASSQRTGHNEQFF. The CDR3 nucleotides are TGTGCCAGCAGCCAAAGGACAGGGCACAATGAGCAGTTCTTC.